These 16 T cell receptor beta chains were sequenced from one sample in a study of blood T cell repertoires in COVID-19. Sequencing was performed with immunoSEQ multiplex PCR; in TCRdb, only in-frame clones are kept and a portion is missing. Of 150,000 to 200,000 clones listed, less than 90% are singletons. Sequenced sample: peripheral blood. The receptor set was obtained from a woman aged 55-75 years with COVID-19, enrolled during active disease.

V gene TRBV19 combines with J gene TRBJ2-4, with D possibly matching TRBD2 (6 bases). Germline lookup yields CDR1 LNHDA and CDR2 SQIVND (reference sequence). The CDR3 runs to 16 residues. V was clipped by 5 bases and J by 0 bases, with 14 bases between them. The CDR3 loop is CASSSGEALAKNIQYF. CDR3 DNA sequence: TGTGCCAGTAGTTCGGGGGAAGCCTTAGCCAAAAACATTCAGTACTTC.

The chain links TRBV29-1 to TRBJ1-5; maybe TRBD1 (5 bases). V was pared by 1 base and J by 6 bases, with 10 bases between. Germline CDR1 is SQVTM and CDR2 is ANQGSEA. The CDR3 has 13 residues. The CDR3 here is CSVEVGGTQPQHF. DNA of the CDR3: TGCAGCGTTGAAGTTGGAGGGACTCAGCCCCAGCATTTT.

The chain recombines TRBV19 with TRBJ1-3, with TRBD1 matching over 9 bases. Germline trimming cut 8 bases from V and 3 bases from J; bases unmatched to any gene: 5. Germline V CDR1 and CDR2: LNHDA, SQIVND (reference sequence). This CDR3 is 14 amino acids long. The CDR3, as DNA: TGTGCCAGTGACAGGGGGTCAGATGGAAACACCATATATTTT. Amino acid sequence: CASDRGSDGNTIYF. The full variable domain, in which reference TRBV19 and TRBJ1-3 provide the parts outside the CDR3, is DGGITQSPKYLFRKEGQNVTLSCEQNLNHDAMYWYRQDPGQGLRLIYYSQIVNDFQKGDIAEGYSVSREKKESFPLTVTSAQKNPTAFYLCASDRGSDGNTIYFGEGSWLTVV.

The chain recombines TRBV4-3 with TRBJ1-2, with 9 bases identical to TRBD1. Trimming at V came to 4 bases and at J to 4 bases, leaving 16 bases not matched to a gene. The CDR3 loop spans 18 amino acids. Germline V gives CDR1 LGHNA, CDR2 YSLEER. CDR3 amino acids: CASSPLDRDREGGYGYTF. The CDR3 nucleotides are TGCGCCAGCAGCCCTCTGGACCGGGACAGGGAAGGGGGCTATGGCTACACCTTC.

This clone was seen a single time. The chain carries TRBV28 and TRBJ2-2; 11 bases are shared with TRBD2. Germline CDR1 reads MDHEN; CDR2 reads SYDVKM. There are 15 residues in the CDR3. Germline trimming cut 6 bases from V and 4 bases from J; bases unmatched to any gene: 4. Written as DNA, the CDR3 is TGTGCCAGCAGGAATAGCGGGAGGGCCACCGGGGAGCTGTTTTTT. Amino acids: CASRNSGRATGELFF.

V gene TRBV7-2 combines with J gene TRBJ1-1, with D maybe TRBD1 (5 bases). Germline V gene lookup returns CDR1 SGHTA and CDR2 FQGNSA. The CDR3 spans 13 residues. V was trimmed by 5 bases and J by 1 base, leaving 8 bases between them. In nucleotides, the CDR3 is TGTGCCAGCAGCCACGGGGGGAACACTGAAGCTTTCTTT. Residues: CASSHGGNTEAFF.

This rearrangement joins TRBV30 to TRBJ1-6; TRBD1 might be the D (5 bases). CDR1 is GTSNPN, CDR2 SVGIG, per germline (reference sequence). The CDR3 is 16 residues long. Trimming removed 2 bases at V and 0 bases at J, with 11 bases between. The CDR3 DNA follows: TGTGCCTGGAGTTCGACTAGGGGCTCCTATAATTCACCCCTCCACTTT. Its translation: CAWSSTRGSYNSPLHF.

Worth noting for this clone: The junction and the germline gene differ at one end; a read error may be behind it. The V gene is TRBV6-1, the J gene TRBJ2-2, with D uncertain. The CDR3 consists of 16 residues. The germline V gene has CDR1 MNHNS and CDR2 SASEGT. As DNA, the CDR3 is TGTGCCAGCAGTCAAGCCCGACATACGAACACCGGGGAGCTGTTTTTT. This encodes CASSQARHTNTGELFF.

The chain uses TRBV6-5 and TRBJ1-2, with D possibly being TRBD1 (6 bases). Germline lookup yields CDR1 MNHEY and CDR2 SVGAGI. The CDR3 runs 15 residues. V lost 7 bases and J lost 8, with 23 bases in between. CDR3 sequence reads: CASKPPGQKVGGYTF. The CDR3 nucleotides are TGTGCCAGCAAGCCACCCGGACAGAAGGTTGGAGGCTACACCTTC.

The chain employs TRBV7-9 and TRBJ2-5; 9 nucleotides line up with TRBD1. The germline V gene encodes CDR1 SEHNR and CDR2 FQNEAQ (reference sequence). V shed 6 bases and J 2 bases; nucleotides not matched to a gene: 7. The CDR3 extends over 15 amino acids. CDR3 residues: CASRYRTGAQETQYF. The CDR3 region has the DNA TGTGCCAGCAGATACCGGACAGGGGCGCAAGAGACCCAGTACTTC.

This clone was seen a handful of times. V is TRBV5-4 and J is TRBJ1-3, with 7 bases aligning to TRBD1. This CDR3 region has 18 residues. CDR1 is SGHNT and CDR2 is YYREEE in the germline V gene (reference sequence). After removal of 1 base from V and 3 bases from J, the junction contained 13 bases not matched to a gene. CDR3 sequence reads: CASSLTPGTVLLGNTIYF. The CDR3 DNA reads TGTGCCAGCAGCTTGACCCCCGGGACAGTACTGCTTGGAAACACCATATATTTT.

This chain uses TRBV19 with TRBJ1-4; D is ambiguous. Trimming cost V 4 bases and J 3 bases, with 6 bases left between them. Germline CDR1 LNHDA, CDR2 SQIVND (reference sequence). The CDR3 extends over 13 amino acids. The CDR3 loop is CASSRGSNEKLFF. The CDR3 DNA follows: TGTGCCAGTAGTAGAGGGTCTAATGAAAAACTGTTTTTT. Full variable domain (remainder filled in from reference TRBV19 and TRBJ1-4): DGGITQSPKYLFRKEGQNVTLSCEQNLNHDAMYWYRQDPGQGLRLIYYSQIVNDFQKGDIAEGYSVSREKKESFPLTVTSAQKNPTAFYLCASSRGSNEKLFFGSGTQLSVL.

The rearrangement links TRBV5-8 to TRBJ2-5; TRBD2 is a possible D gene (6 bases). The CDR3 is 15 amino acids. V shed 1 base and J shed 5 bases, with 15 bases lying between them. Germline V gene lookup returns CDR1 SGHTS and CDR2 YDEGEE. The CDR3 protein is CASSLNQGRGETQYF. The CDR3 DNA follows: TGTGCCAGCAGCTTGAACCAGGGCCGGGGGGAGACCCAGTACTTC.

This chain links TRBV11-2 with TRBJ1-4, with a possible D match to TRBD1 (6 bases). Germline V CDR1 and CDR2: SGHAT, FQNNGV. The CDR3 runs 15 residues. V lost 0 bases, J lost 8 bases, and 13 bases lay in between. The CDR3 spells CASSLDPHREEKLFF. In DNA, the CDR3 is TGTGCCAGCAGCTTAGATCCCCACAGGGAAGAAAAACTGTTTTTT.

This chain uses TRBV7-3 with TRBJ1-4; 8 bases are shared with TRBD1. With 5 bases clipped from V and 4 bases from J, the junction kept 15 bases outside the gene matches. Germline V gives CDR1 SGHTA, CDR2 FQGTGA. The CDR3 is 18 amino acids. The CDR3 region is CASSPPLRQGAGNEKLFF. CDR3 bases: TGTGCCAGCAGCCCCCCATTGAGGCAGGGGGCCGGTAATGAAAAACTGTTTTTT. Filled out from reference TRBV7-3 and TRBJ1-4, the complete variable domain reads GAGVSQTPSNKVTEKGKYVELRCDPISGHTALYWYRQSLGQGPEFLIYFQGTGAADDSGLPNDRFFAVRPEGSVSTLKIQRTERGDSAVYLCASSPPLRQGAGNEKLFFGSGTQLSVL.

The rearrangement joins TRBV7-3 to TRBJ2-1, with TRBD2 identical over 8 bases. The ends lost 4 bases at V and 2 bases at J; junction bases unmatched: 4. The CDR3 runs 15 residues. Per germline, CDR1 SGHTA and CDR2 FQGTGA. Written as DNA, the CDR3 is TGTGCCAGCAGCTCGACTAGCGCCGCCTACAATGAGCAGTTCTTC. Its protein is CASSSTSAAYNEQFF.